One and the same sample provided the 29 T cell receptor beta chains below, sequenced in a study of blood T cell repertoires in COVID-19. Measured with immunoSEQ multiplex PCR; TCRdb has only the in-frame clones, and not every one. This table has 90,000 to 150,000 clones, roughly 79% appearing once. The sequencing input was peripheral blood. Receptor source: a human donor in a cohort sampled during active COVID-19.

The V and J genes are TRBV28 and TRBJ1-5, with 7 bases identical to TRBD1. The germline V gene has CDR1 MDHEN and CDR2 SYDVKM. After removal of 2 bases from V and 1 base from J, the junction contained 5 bases not matched to a gene. The CDR3 has 16 residues. CDR3 DNA sequence: TGTGCCAGCAGTTTAAACAGGGGCTTAAGCAATCAGCCCCAGCATTTT. Translation gives CASSLNRGLSNQPQHF. Together with reference TRBV28 and TRBJ1-5, the CDR3 gives the full variable domain: DVKVTQSSRYLVKRTGEKVFLECVQDMDHENMFWYRQDPGLGLRLIYFSYDVKMKEKGDIPEGYSVSREKKERFSLILESASTNQTSMYLCASSLNRGLSNQPQHFGDGTRLSIL.

The rearrangement links TRBV5-1 to TRBJ1-4; 9 bases fit TRBD1. J was trimmed by 3 bases and V by 4 bases; bases with no gene match: 7. In germline, CDR1 is SGHRS, CDR2 YFSETQ. This CDR3 spans 16 amino acids. The CDR3 DNA sequence: TGCGCCAGCAGCATACAGGGGGCTTCGGCTAATGAAAAACTGTTTTTT. It is translated as CASSIQGASANEKLFF.

This clone appeared a few times. V gene TRBV4-3 combines with J gene TRBJ2-2, with D possibly being TRBD1 (6 bases). This CDR3 spans 15 amino acids. CDR1 and CDR2 from the germline V gene are LGHNA and YSLEER. Trimming pared 2 bases from V and 8 bases from J, leaving 15 bases between. CDR3 nucleotide sequence: TGCGCCAGCAGCCAACTGAACAGGGCGACTGGGGAGCTGTTTTTT. Translation: CASSQLNRATGELFF.

The chain is built from TRBV29-1 and TRBJ2-1; D possibly corresponds to TRBD1 (6 bases). The V end lost 7 bases, the J end lost 1 base, and 17 bases lay between the germline ends. Germline V lookup: CDR1 SQVTM, CDR2 ANQGSEA. The CDR3 is 15 residues long. DNA for the CDR3: TGCAGCGCTTTGACAGGTACCCTTTCCTACAATGAGCAGTTCTTC. It is translated as CSALTGTLSYNEQFF.

This clone showed up just once. The chain couples TRBV11-3 to TRBJ1-1; perhaps TRBD1 as D (5 bases). Germline V gene sequence: CDR1 SGHNT, CDR2 YENEEA. V gave up 5 bases and J gave up 0 bases, with 7 bases separating them. This CDR3 contains 13 residues. The CDR3 DNA is TGTGCCAGCAGCATACAGGTGAACACTGAAGCTTTCTTT. It yields the protein CASSIQVNTEAFF.

This clone has only one observation. The chain has TRBV10-1 and TRBJ1-5; D perhaps matches TRBD1 (5 bases). Trimming cost V 6 bases and J 9 bases, with 21 bases left between them. The CDR3 is 15 amino acids. Germline V CDR1 and CDR2: WNHNN, SYGVQD (reference sequence). The CDR3 DNA is TGCGCCAGCAGCTCACCGGACACCCTAAGTCGGCCCCAGCATTTT. Amino acids: CASSSPDTLSRPQHF.

The chain is built from TRBV27 and TRBJ1-6, with a weak D call TRBD1 (5 bases). The CDR3 has 19 residues. Trimming removed 4 bases at V and 0 bases at J, with 19 bases between. The germline gives CDR1 MNHEY, CDR2 SMNVEV (reference sequence). The CDR3 nucleotides read TGTGCCAGCAGTTCAAGACAAGCAGGGACTTACTCCTATAATTCACCCCTCCACTTT. Translation gives CASSSRQAGTYSYNSPLHF.

V and J are TRBV6-5 and TRBJ2-4; 12 bases fit TRBD1. Germline V CDR1 and CDR2: MNHEY, SVGAGI. The CDR3 has 15 residues. The V segment lost 6 bases and the J segment 8 bases; nucleotides outside the gene matches: 8. CDR3 DNA: TGTGCCAGCAGGTCGGGGACAGGGGGCGCCGACATTCAGTACTTC. It yields the protein CASRSGTGGADIQYF.

This chain links TRBV3-1 (or the pseudogene TRBV3-2) with TRBJ2-3, with a tentative D call TRBD2 (7 bases). Trimming pared 1 base from V and 6 bases from J, leaving 14 bases between. Germline V gene data show CDR1 as LGHDT and CDR2 as YNNKEL (reference sequence). The CDR3 length is 15 residues. CDR3 DNA: TGTGCCAGCAGCCAAGGGAAGGGGGGGAGGGATACGCAGTATTTT. This sequence encodes CASSQGKGGRDTQYF.

In DNA form, the CDR3 reads TGTGCCAGCAGCTCCACTAGCGGGAGGGCAGATACGCAGTATTTT. Protein: CASSSTSGRADTQYF. This rearrangement joins TRBV7-9 to TRBJ2-3; TRBD2 aligns across 13 bases. This CDR3 region has 15 residues. The V and J ends lost 4 bases and 4 bases, in that order; junction bases with no gene match: 2. CDR1 SEHNR and CDR2 FQNEAQ come from the germline V gene (reference sequence).

Only one count was recorded for this clone. The J gene is TRBJ2-7, the V gene TRBV30; the D is unclear. Germline CDR1 reads GTSNPN; CDR2 reads SVGIG (reference sequence). Trimming stripped 5 bases from V and 4 bases from J, with 12 bases between. CDR3 size: 12 residues. In DNA form, the CDR3 reads TGTGCCTGGGGGCCTGTACGGTACGAGCAGTACTTC. It codes for CAWGPVRYEQYF.

This chain connects TRBV30 to TRBJ2-3, with 7 bases matching TRBD1. Germline CDR1 reads GTSNPN; CDR2 reads SVGIG (reference sequence). The length of the CDR3 is 14 residues. The V and J ends lost 5 bases and 4 bases, in that order; junction bases with no gene match: 9. This chain's CDR3 is CAWSRDSASDTQYF. DNA of the CDR3: TGTGCCTGGTCCCGGGACAGCGCCTCAGATACGCAGTATTTT.

The chain combines TRBV6-4 with TRBJ1-4; a weak D match, TRBD1 (6 bases). This CDR3 contains 17 residues. Germline V gene data show CDR1 as MRHNA and CDR2 as SNTAGT. V lost 3 bases and J 7 bases, leaving 21 bases between the germline ends. In DNA form, the CDR3 reads TGTGCCAGCAGTGATCATCATACAGGGTCGGGAGGTGAAAAACTGTTTTTT. Translation: CASSDHHTGSGGEKLFF.

This chain uses TRBV4-2 with TRBJ1-2; D uncertain. V lost 1 base and J 8 bases, leaving 17 bases between the germline ends. The germline V gene has CDR1 LGHNA and CDR2 YNFKEQ. The CDR3 runs 15 residues. CDR3 coding DNA: TGTGCCAGCAGCCAAGCTTCGGGGTTGTCGAAGGGCTACACCTTC. Its translation: CASSQASGLSKGYTF.

This clone was seen a handful of times. The chain is built from TRBV29-1 and TRBJ2-1, with a tentative D call TRBD2 (5 bases). Germline CDR1 reads SQVTM; CDR2 reads ANQGSEA. The CDR3 loop spans 13 amino acids. The ends were cut back, 8 bases at V and 0 bases at J, with 11 bases in the middle. The CDR3 spells CSSAVSSYNEQFF. CDR3 nucleotides: TGCAGCTCAGCGGTAAGCTCCTACAATGAGCAGTTCTTC.

This chain links TRBV3-1 (or the pseudogene TRBV3-2) with TRBJ2-6; 8 nucleotides agree with TRBD2. The trim removed 1 base at V and 2 bases at J, leaving 1 base unmatched. This CDR3 is 16 amino acids long. From germline, CDR1 is LGHDT and CDR2 YNNKEL (reference sequence). The CDR3 DNA is TGTGCCAGCAGCCAAGTGCGGGGGGCTGGGGCCAACGTCCTGACTTTC. Translating it yields CASSQVRGAGANVLTF.

The genes are TRBV25-1 and TRBJ1-2, with TRBD1 matching over 10 bases. The CDR3 loop spans 15 amino acids. V was pared by 4 bases and J by 6 bases, with 8 bases of the junction left unmatched. Germline-derived CDR1 and CDR2 are MGHDK and SYGVNS. CDR3 bases: TGTGCCAGCAGTGGAACCGGGACAGGGGCGAATGGCTACACCTTC. Its protein is CASSGTGTGANGYTF.

V and J are TRBV6-5 and TRBJ2-1; 8 bases match TRBD2. The germline CDR1 and CDR2 sequences are MNHEY and SVGAGI. The CDR3 spans 15 residues. The trim removed 2 bases at V and 8 bases at J, leaving 8 bases unmatched. Written as DNA, the CDR3 is TGTGCCAGCAGTTACGTTAGCGGGAACCGGTATGAGCAGTTCTTC. Translating it yields CASSYVSGNRYEQFF.

This chain links TRBV19 with TRBJ1-6, with 7 positions matching TRBD1. CDR1 is LNHDA, CDR2 SQIVND, per germline (reference sequence). After removal of 2 bases from V and 6 bases from J, the junction contained 7 bases not matched to a gene. The CDR3 contains 16 residues. CDR3 DNA: TGTGCCAGTAGTATATCCGAGACAGGGATTAATTCACCCCTCCACTTT. It encodes CASSISETGINSPLHF. Drawing the rest from reference TRBV19 and TRBJ1-6, the complete variable domain is DGGITQSPKYLFRKEGQNVTLSCEQNLNHDAMYWYRQDPGQGLRLIYYSQIVNDFQKGDIAEGYSVSREKKESFPLTVTSAQKNPTAFYLCASSISETGINSPLHFGNGTRLTVT.

Worth noting for this clone: Other DNA sequences in this specimen translate into the identical CDR3. The V gene is TRBV6-5, the J gene TRBJ2-7; D perhaps matches TRBD1 (5 bases). Germline CDR1 and CDR2: MNHEY and SVGAGI. This CDR3 is 13 amino acids long. Trimming took off 0 bases at V and 4 bases at J, with 7 bases between the two ends. This CDR3 reads CASSYSRGYEQYF. For the CDR3, the DNA is TGTGCCAGCAGTTACTCAAGGGGTTACGAGCAGTACTTC.

The chain links TRBV6-5 to TRBJ2-7, with D tentatively TRBD1 (5 bases). V lost 6 bases and J lost 5, with 11 bases in between. There are 12 residues in the CDR3. Germline V CDR1 and CDR2: MNHEY, SVGAGI. The CDR3 DNA is TGTGCCAGCAGCGGACAAGGGGACGAGCAGTACTTC. Translated, it gives CASSGQGDEQYF.

The CDR3 sequence: CASSLELASGSLDTQYF. The CDR3 bases are TGTGCCAGCAGCTTGGAGTTGGCTAGCGGGAGTTTAGATACGCAGTATTTT. V is TRBV5-4 and J is TRBJ2-3; 10 bases map to TRBD2. This CDR3 has 17 residues. V dropped 0 bases and J dropped 5; count of bases not matched to a gene: 9. Per germline, CDR1 SGHNT and CDR2 YYREEE (reference sequence).

The chain employs TRBV28 and TRBJ2-2, with 7 bases that match TRBD1. V dropped 6 bases and J dropped 4; count of bases not matched to a gene: 8. Germline assignment: CDR1 MDHEN and CDR2 SYDVKM. CDR3 size: 15 residues. CDR3 region: CASRRQGRSTGELFF. CDR3 sequence (DNA): TGTGCCAGCAGACGACAGGGTCGGAGCACCGGGGAGCTGTTTTTT.

Regarding this clone: Other DNA sequences of this sample code for an identical CDR3. As DNA, the CDR3 is TGTGCCAGCAGTTACTCGACAGGGGTGAATTCACCCCTCCACTTT. It yields the protein CASSYSTGVNSPLHF. V usage is TRBV6-5 and J usage is TRBJ1-6; TRBD1 matches 8 bases. J was trimmed by 7 bases and V by 0 bases; bases with no gene match: 2. The germline V gene encodes CDR1 MNHEY and CDR2 SVGAGI. This CDR3 spans 15 amino acids.

The J gene is TRBJ1-2, the V gene TRBV28; 7 nucleotides match TRBD1. CDR1 and CDR2 (germline): MDHEN, SYDVKM. This CDR3 has 14 amino acids. V lost 1 base and J lost 7; bases outside the gene matches: 6. CDR3 in DNA: TGTGCCAGCAGTTTATCCAGGGGGGTACGTGGCTACACCTTC. Translated: CASSLSRGVRGYTF.

The V and J genes are TRBV18 and TRBJ1-1; D may be TRBD1 (5 bases). The V and J ends lost 4 bases and 1 base respectively, with 10 bases between them. Germline loops: CDR1 KGHSH, CDR2 LQKENI. The CDR3 has 14 residues. The CDR3 DNA follows: TGTGCCAGCTCACGGCTGACAGAGAACACTGAAGCTTTCTTT. Amino acids: CASSRLTENTEAFF.

V gene TRBV4-3 combines with J gene TRBJ1-1; maybe TRBD1 (6 bases). CDR3 length: 14 residues. V lost 3 bases and J 0 bases, leaving 8 bases between the germline ends. Germline assignment: CDR1 LGHNA and CDR2 YSLEER. CDR3 DNA sequence: TGCGCCAGCAGCCAGGGGGCTATGAACACTGAAGCTTTCTTT. Protein sequence: CASSQGAMNTEAFF.

V is TRBV29-1 and J is TRBJ1-1; a possible D gene is TRBD1 (5 bases). Germline V gene sequence: CDR1 SQVTM, CDR2 ANQGSEA. V lost 7 bases and J 6 bases, leaving 15 bases between the germline ends. The CDR3 consists of 12 residues. CDR3 region: CSALEGVAEAFF. CDR3 sequence (DNA): TGCAGCGCACTGGAAGGGGTTGCTGAAGCTTTCTTT.

This clone appeared once. V and J are TRBV14 and TRBJ2-5, with TRBD2 matching over 8 bases. The CDR3 totals 15 residues. Germline CDR1 is SGHDN and CDR2 is FVKESK. The V segment lost 4 bases and the J segment 3 bases; nucleotides outside the gene matches: 7. CDR3 residues: CASSLQAGVKETQYF. The CDR3 DNA reads as TGTGCCAGCAGCCTTCAAGCGGGGGTAAAAGAGACCCAGTACTTC.